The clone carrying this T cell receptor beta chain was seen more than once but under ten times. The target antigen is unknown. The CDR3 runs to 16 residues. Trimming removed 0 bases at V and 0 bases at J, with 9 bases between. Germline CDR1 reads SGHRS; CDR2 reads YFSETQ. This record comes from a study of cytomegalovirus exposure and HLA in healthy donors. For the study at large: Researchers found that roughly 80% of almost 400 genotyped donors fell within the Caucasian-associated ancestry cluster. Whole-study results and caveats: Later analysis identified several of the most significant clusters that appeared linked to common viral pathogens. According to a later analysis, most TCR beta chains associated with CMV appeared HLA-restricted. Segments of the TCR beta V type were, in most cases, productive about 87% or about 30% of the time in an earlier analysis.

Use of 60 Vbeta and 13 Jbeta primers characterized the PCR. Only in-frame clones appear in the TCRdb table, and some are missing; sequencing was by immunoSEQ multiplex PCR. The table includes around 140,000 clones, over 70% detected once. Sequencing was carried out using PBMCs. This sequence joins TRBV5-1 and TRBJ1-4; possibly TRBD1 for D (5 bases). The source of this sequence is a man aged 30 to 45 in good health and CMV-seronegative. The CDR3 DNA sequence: TGCGCCAGCAGCTTGGGGTTGGGGCCAACTAATGAAAAACTGTTTTTT. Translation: CASSLGLGPTNEKLFF.